What follows are 4 T cell receptor beta chains derived from one specimen sequenced in a study of OX40 agonist ivuxolimab in advanced cancers. Sequencing was performed with immunoSEQ multiplex PCR; in TCRdb, only in-frame clones are kept and a portion is missing. The profile covers around 85,000 clones, with about 89% appearing a single time and 1.5% to 2% taken by the ten largest. The specimen was CD4+ or CD8+ T cells sorted from blood, collected in a trial of the OX40 agonist ivuxolimab. These receptors all come from an adult with an advanced solid tumor such as melanoma, head and neck, liver or kidney cancer.

J is TRBJ1-4 and V is TRBV7-9; D is perhaps TRBD1 (6 bases). Trimming took 5 bases from V and 6 from J, leaving 16 bases between them. The CDR3 extends over 15 amino acids. Germline assignment: CDR1 SEHNR and CDR2 FQNEAQ (reference sequence). This CDR3 reads CASSPRGEVYEKLFF. The CDR3 DNA follows: TGTGCCAGCAGCCCCAGGGGAGAAGTGTATGAAAAACTGTTTTTT.

This chain connects TRBV19 to TRBJ2-1; TRBD1 is a possible D gene (7 bases). Germline assignment: CDR1 LNHDA and CDR2 SQIVND (reference sequence). Trimming stripped 3 bases from V and 7 bases from J, with 13 bases between. The CDR3 length is 14 residues. CDR3 nucleotides: TGTGCCAGTAGTATTACGACAGGGAGGAATGAGCAGTTCTTC. It encodes CASSITTGRNEQFF.

V gene TRBV7-2 combines with J gene TRBJ2-1; weak D call: TRBD1 (6 bases). The germline V gene encodes CDR1 SGHTA and CDR2 FQGNSA. Trimming cost V 5 bases and J 10 bases, with 18 bases left between them. The CDR3 has 14 residues. Here the CDR3 reads CASSVWGTTFEQFF. CDR3 in DNA: TGTGCCAGCAGCGTCTGGGGGACAACCTTCGAGCAGTTCTTC.

The rearrangement joins TRBV5-4 to TRBJ1-3; 8 bases map to TRBD1. V lost 2 bases, J lost 2 bases, and 6 bases stayed unmatched. Germline V gives CDR1 SGHNT, CDR2 YYREEE (reference sequence). This CDR3 spans 16 amino acids. CDR3 amino acids: CASSLRQGRTGNTIYF. In nucleotides, the CDR3 is TGTGCCAGCAGCTTAAGACAGGGGAGAACTGGAAACACCATATATTTT.